Below, one T cell receptor (beta chain) is given with its context. These data belong to a study of blood T cell repertoires in COVID-19. Looking at the study overall: The samples span acute and convalescent COVID-19 from the United States, Italy and Spain. From T cells, B-cell-depleted T cells, or PBMCs came the material, which was cDNA or gDNA.

V was trimmed by 6 bases and J by 4 bases, leaving 18 bases between them. Germline lookup yields CDR1 SQVTM and CDR2 ANQGSEA. This CDR3 region has 14 residues. In the study's own analysis: Amplification of reference gene primers provided the estimated nucleated cell counts. Data came from immunoSEQ multiplex PCR; TCRdb stores just in-frame clones and leaves some out. V and J calls and clone size are those listed in that table; D and trimming were worked out from the DNA. The sample carries more than 110,000 clones, under 90% recorded once. Sequencing input: peripheral blood. The chain is built from TRBV29-1 and TRBJ2-5, with TRBD2 as a possible D gene (7 bases). This clonotype originated in a woman at least 80 years old in a cohort sampled during active or convalescent COVID-19. The CDR3 nucleotides read TGCAGCGTATTTGGTCGGGGGGCCGCAGAGACCCAGTACTTC. Protein: CSVFGRGAAETQYF.